Listed below are T cell receptor beta chains from one sample, sequenced in a study of blood T cell repertoires in COVID-19. The data were produced by immunoSEQ multiplex PCR, yet TCRdb's version contains in-frame clones alone and is incomplete. Among tens of thousands of clones listed, 92% were seen once. Sequencing was done on a sample of peripheral blood. The receptors originated from a human donor in a cohort sampled during active COVID-19. Each CDR3 is given with its conserved first and last residue. D genes are given only for firm matches. The size field is filled for only some rows; it gives once, few, many or a size class.

abundance: NA
d_gene: TRBD1
j_gene: TRBJ1-5
v_gene: TRBV7-9
CDR3aa: CASSAEGTGSQPQHF
CDR3nt: TGTGCCAGCAGCGCCGAAGGGACAGGGAGTCAGCCCCAGCATTTT

abundance: NA
d_gene: NA
j_gene: TRBJ1-1
v_gene: TRBV5-1
CDR3aa: CASRLRGTNPDTEAFF
CDR3nt: TGCGCCAGCAGACTTAGGGGTACGAATCCGGACACTGAAGCTTTCTTT

abundance: NA
d_gene: TRBD2
j_gene: TRBJ2-3
v_gene: TRBV5-6
CDR3aa: CASSLGGREATQYF
CDR3nt: TGTGCCAGCAGTCTGGGAGGGCGGGAGGCGACGCAGTATTTT

abundance: NA
d_gene: TRBD1
j_gene: TRBJ2-7
v_gene: TRBV28
CDR3aa: CASEGQGLYEQYF
CDR3nt: TGTGCCAGCGAGGGACAGGGGTTGTATGAGCAGTACTTC

abundance: NA
d_gene: TRBD1
j_gene: TRBJ2-7
v_gene: TRBV7-2
CDR3aa: CASSLEHGTGAYEQYF
CDR3nt: TGTGCCAGCAGCTTAGAACACGGGACAGGGGCCTACGAGCAGTACTTC

abundance: NA
d_gene: TRBD1
j_gene: TRBJ2-7
v_gene: TRBV12-3/TRBV12-4
CDR3aa: CATSPGQGGEQYF
CDR3nt: TGTGCCACGTCCCCGGGACAGGGAGGTGAGCAGTACTTC

abundance: NA
d_gene: NA
j_gene: TRBJ2-7
v_gene: TRBV29-1
CDR3aa: CSVRGGGRSVYEQYF
CDR3nt: TGCAGCGTTCGGGGAGGAGGGAGGTCGGTCTACGAGCAGTACTTC

abundance: NA
d_gene: NA
j_gene: TRBJ2-1
v_gene: TRBV9
CDR3aa: CASSAPGGKRQFF
CDR3nt: TGTGCCAGCAGCGCCCCAGGGGGGAAGAGGCAGTTCTTC

abundance: NA
d_gene: TRBD2
j_gene: TRBJ2-5
v_gene: TRBV6-5
CDR3aa: CASRGLARQETQYF
CDR3nt: TGTGCCAGCAGGGGACTAGCGCGCCAAGAGACCCAGTACTTC

abundance: NA
d_gene: TRBD1
j_gene: TRBJ1-2
v_gene: TRBV29-1
CDR3aa: CSAGTGGVKADGYTF
CDR3nt: TGCAGCGCCGGGACAGGGGGCGTTAAGGCGGATGGCTACACCTTC

abundance: NA
d_gene: NA
j_gene: TRBJ2-7
v_gene: TRBV3-1/TRBV3-2
CDR3aa: CASSQAGRSSYEQYF
CDR3nt: TGTGCCAGCAGCCAAGCGGGGAGGAGCTCCTACGAGCAGTACTTC

abundance: NA
d_gene: NA
j_gene: TRBJ2-7
v_gene: TRBV27
CDR3aa: CASSFAPGQEQYF
CDR3nt: TGTGCCAGCAGTTTCGCCCCGGGACAAGAGCAGTACTTC

abundance: NA
d_gene: NA
j_gene: TRBJ2-7
v_gene: TRBV3-1/TRBV3-2
CDR3aa: CASSLNFYEQYF
CDR3nt: TGTGCCAGCAGTCTAAATTTCTACGAGCAGTACTTC

abundance: NA
d_gene: TRBD1
j_gene: TRBJ1-4
v_gene: TRBV3-1/TRBV3-2
CDR3aa: CASSPQQGSEKLFF
CDR3nt: TGTGCCAGCAGCCCACAACAGGGGAGTGAAAAACTGTTTTTT

abundance: NA
d_gene: TRBD2
j_gene: TRBJ2-7
v_gene: TRBV3-1/TRBV3-2
CDR3aa: CASSQEWRGAYEQYF
CDR3nt: TGTGCCAGCAGCCAGGAGTGGCGGGGGGCTTACGAGCAGTACTTC

abundance: once
d_gene: NA
j_gene: TRBJ1-3
v_gene: TRBV30
CDR3aa: CAWDGDSGNTIYF
CDR3nt: TGTGCCTGGGACGGGGACTCTGGAAACACCATATATTTT

abundance: once
d_gene: TRBD1
j_gene: TRBJ2-1
v_gene: TRBV18
CDR3aa: CASCRDRDNEQFF
CDR3nt: TGTGCCAGCTGCCGGGACAGGGACAATGAGCAGTTCTTC

abundance: NA
d_gene: NA
j_gene: TRBJ1-2
v_gene: TRBV12-3/TRBV12-4
CDR3aa: CASTNNRLYGYTF
CDR3nt: TGTGCCAGCACCAACAACCGACTCTATGGCTACACCTTC

abundance: NA
d_gene: TRBD2
j_gene: TRBJ2-5
v_gene: TRBV4-1
CDR3aa: CASSQGGTSGARNF
CDR3nt: TGCGCCAGCAGCCAAGGTGGGACTAGCGGGGCCCGGAACTTC

abundance: NA
d_gene: NA
j_gene: TRBJ2-5
v_gene: TRBV5-4
CDR3aa: CASSSGLEGETQYF
CDR3nt: TGTGCCAGCAGCTCCGGACTGGAAGGGGAGACCCAGTACTTC

abundance: NA
d_gene: NA
j_gene: TRBJ1-2
v_gene: TRBV19
CDR3aa: CASSKARGYGYTF
CDR3nt: TGTGCCAGTAGTAAGGCCAGGGGCTATGGCTACACCTTC

abundance: NA
d_gene: NA
j_gene: TRBJ1-2
v_gene: TRBV19
CDR3aa: CASAELQGGGYTF
CDR3nt: TGTGCCAGCGCCGAATTACAGGGCGGCGGCTACACCTTC

abundance: once
d_gene: TRBD1
j_gene: TRBJ2-3
v_gene: TRBV11-2
CDR3aa: CASSIQGALDTQYF
CDR3nt: TGTGCCAGCAGCATACAGGGGGCGTTAGATACGCAGTATTTT

abundance: NA
d_gene: TRBD1
j_gene: TRBJ2-4
v_gene: TRBV7-8
CDR3aa: CASSSRPRQGTAKNIQYF
CDR3nt: TGTGCCAGCAGCTCCCGTCCCCGACAGGGCACAGCCAAAAACATTCAGTACTTC

abundance: few
d_gene: NA
j_gene: TRBJ2-7
v_gene: TRBV12-3/TRBV12-4
CDR3aa: CASSQVIHEQYF
CDR3nt: TGTGCCAGCAGCCAGGTTATTCACGAGCAGTACTTC

abundance: once
d_gene: NA
j_gene: TRBJ2-5
v_gene: TRBV30
CDR3aa: CAWETGVAETQYF
CDR3nt: TGTGCCTGGGAGACGGGGGTTGCTGAGACCCAGTACTTC

abundance: once
d_gene: NA
j_gene: TRBJ1-2
v_gene: TRBV9
CDR3aa: CASSVESGRYGYTF
CDR3nt: TGTGCCAGCAGCGTAGAGTCAGGCCGTTATGGCTACACCTTC

abundance: NA
d_gene: TRBD1
j_gene: TRBJ2-7
v_gene: TRBV6-5
CDR3aa: CASTPSGTGTYEQYF
CDR3nt: TGTGCCAGCACTCCGTCCGGGACAGGGACCTACGAGCAGTACTTC

abundance: NA
d_gene: TRBD2
j_gene: TRBJ2-1
v_gene: TRBV4-1
CDR3aa: CASSQPVAGERDEQFF
CDR3nt: TGCGCCAGCAGCCAACCAGTAGCGGGGGAAAGGGATGAGCAGTTCTTC

abundance: NA
d_gene: TRBD1
j_gene: TRBJ1-2
v_gene: TRBV19
CDR3aa: CASSHPSGTGESGIYGYTF
CDR3nt: TGTGCCAGTAGTCATCCTAGCGGGACAGGGGAATCAGGAATTTATGGCTACACCTTC

abundance: NA
d_gene: NA
j_gene: TRBJ1-1
v_gene: TRBV27
CDR3aa: CASSSGIDGVFMNTEAFF
CDR3nt: TGTGCCAGCAGTTCCGGTATAGACGGGGTGTTTATGAACACTGAAGCTTTCTTT

abundance: NA
d_gene: NA
j_gene: TRBJ2-7
v_gene: TRBV19
CDR3aa: CASSITRHDRSYEQYF
CDR3nt: TGTGCCAGTAGTATAACGAGGCACGACAGGTCCTACGAGCAGTACTTC

abundance: NA
d_gene: NA
j_gene: TRBJ2-1
v_gene: TRBV28
CDR3aa: CASRDTRDEQFF
CDR3nt: TGTGCCAGCAGGGATACTAGAGATGAGCAGTTCTTC

abundance: once
d_gene: NA
j_gene: TRBJ1-1
v_gene: TRBV7-8
CDR3aa: CASSSQGNTEAFF
CDR3nt: TGTGCCAGCAGCTCCCAGGGGAACACTGAAGCTTTCTTT

abundance: few
d_gene: TRBD1
j_gene: TRBJ2-5
v_gene: TRBV28
CDR3aa: CASSGTVQETQYF
CDR3nt: TGTGCCAGCAGTGGGACAGTACAAGAGACCCAGTACTTC

abundance: NA
d_gene: TRBD2
j_gene: TRBJ2-7
v_gene: TRBV9
CDR3aa: CASSVGSSGGRDEQYF
CDR3nt: TGTGCCAGCAGCGTAGGGAGTAGCGGGGGACGCGACGAGCAGTACTTC

abundance: NA
d_gene: NA
j_gene: TRBJ2-6
v_gene: TRBV16
CDR3aa: CASSQEGSGANVLTF
CDR3nt: TGTGCCAGCAGCCAAGAGGGCTCTGGGGCCAACGTCCTGACTTTC

abundance: NA
d_gene: NA
j_gene: TRBJ2-5
v_gene: TRBV6-5
CDR3aa: CASSRTQSHQETQYF
CDR3nt: TGTGCCAGCAGCCGAACACAGAGCCACCAAGAGACCCAGTACTTC

abundance: NA
d_gene: NA
j_gene: TRBJ1-4
v_gene: TRBV11-2
CDR3aa: CASSLQRGLGEKLFF
CDR3nt: TGTGCCAGCAGCTTACAGAGAGGGCTAGGCGAAAAACTGTTTTTT

abundance: once
d_gene: TRBD2
j_gene: TRBJ2-7
v_gene: TRBV30
CDR3aa: CAWGLAGGQDEQYF
CDR3nt: TGTGCCTGGGGGCTAGCGGGAGGGCAGGACGAGCAGTACTTC

abundance: once
d_gene: TRBD2
j_gene: TRBJ2-5
v_gene: TRBV19
CDR3aa: CASSSGSLGETQYF
CDR3nt: TGTGCCAGTAGTAGCGGGAGCCTCGGGGAGACCCAGTACTTC

abundance: NA
d_gene: TRBD1
j_gene: TRBJ2-6
v_gene: TRBV7-6
CDR3aa: CASSTETGHRSGANVLTF
CDR3nt: TGTGCCAGCAGCACTGAGACAGGGCATCGCTCTGGGGCCAACGTCCTGACTTTC

abundance: NA
d_gene: NA
j_gene: TRBJ1-2
v_gene: TRBV4-2
CDR3aa: CASSQDTLAGGYYGYTF
CDR3nt: TGTGCCAGCAGCCAAGACACCCTCGCCGGGGGGTACTATGGCTACACCTTC

abundance: NA
d_gene: NA
j_gene: TRBJ1-1
v_gene: TRBV7-8
CDR3aa: CASSLEWTVNTEAFF
CDR3nt: TGTGCCAGCAGCTTAGAATGGACAGTGAACACTGAAGCTTTCTTT

abundance: NA
d_gene: NA
j_gene: TRBJ1-6
v_gene: TRBV19
CDR3aa: CASRADRGRSPLHF
CDR3nt: TGTGCCAGTAGGGCGGACAGAGGAAGATCACCCCTCCACTTT

abundance: NA
d_gene: NA
j_gene: TRBJ1-1
v_gene: TRBV11-1
CDR3aa: CASKDMALNTEAFF
CDR3nt: TGTGCCAGCAAAGACATGGCCTTGAACACTGAAGCTTTCTTT

abundance: NA
d_gene: TRBD2
j_gene: TRBJ2-1
v_gene: TRBV6-2/TRBV6-3
CDR3aa: CASSPPVAGVRDNEQFF
CDR3nt: TGTGCCAGCAGTCCCCCAGTGGCGGGAGTACGGGACAATGAGCAGTTCTTC